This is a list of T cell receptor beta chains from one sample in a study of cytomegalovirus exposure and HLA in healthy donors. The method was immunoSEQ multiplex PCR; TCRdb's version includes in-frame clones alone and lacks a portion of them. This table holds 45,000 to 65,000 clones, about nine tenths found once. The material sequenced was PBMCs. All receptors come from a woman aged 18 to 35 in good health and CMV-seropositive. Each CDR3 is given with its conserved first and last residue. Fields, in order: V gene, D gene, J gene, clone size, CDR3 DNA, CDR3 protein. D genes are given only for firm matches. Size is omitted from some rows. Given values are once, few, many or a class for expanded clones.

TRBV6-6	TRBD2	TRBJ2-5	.	TGTGCCAGCCGTAGCGGGGGGGCTGGGGAGACCCAGTACTTC	CASRSGGAGETQYF
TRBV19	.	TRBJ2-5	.	TGTGCCAGTAGTAGCGGACAGGGCGGGGGGACCCAGTACTTC	CASSSGQGGGTQYF
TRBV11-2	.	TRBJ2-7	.	TGTGCCAGCAGCCGCCCATCCGGAGGATCCTACGAGCAGTACTTC	CASSRPSGGSYEQYF
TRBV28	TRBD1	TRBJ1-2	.	TGTGCCAGCAGGCTCACCAGGGGGTTGGGCTACACCTTC	CASRLTRGLGYTF
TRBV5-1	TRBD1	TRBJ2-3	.	TGCGCCAGCAGAGAGCGACAGGGTGACACAGATACGCAGTATTTT	CASRERQGDTDTQYF
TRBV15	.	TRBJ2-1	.	TGTGCCACCAGCAGAGATCCAGGTGCGGACTTCTACAATGAGCAGTTCTTC	CATSRDPGADFYNEQFF
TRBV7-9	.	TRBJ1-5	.	TGTGCCAGCAGCTTAAATTTCGGAGATAGCAATCAGCCCCAGCATTTT	CASSLNFGDSNQPQHF
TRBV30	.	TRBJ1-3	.	TGTGCCTGGAGTGTATTGCTGTCTGAGGACACCATATATTTT	CAWSVLLSEDTIYF
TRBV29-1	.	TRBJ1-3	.	TGCAGCGTTGGGCAGGGAGGTGGAAACACCATATATTTT	CSVGQGGGNTIYF
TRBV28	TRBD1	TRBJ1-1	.	TGTGCCAGCAGTCCCTCCCGACAGGGTTGGTACACTGAAGCTTTCTTT	CASSPSRQGWYTEAFF
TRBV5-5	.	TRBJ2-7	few	TGTGCCAGCAGCTTGGCCGTCGCGACGGGGTACGAGCAGTACTTC	CASSLAVATGYEQYF
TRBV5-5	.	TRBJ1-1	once	TGTGCCAGCAGCCCAGGGGATGGGGGCGGGAGAGCTTTCTTT	CASSPGDGGGRAFF
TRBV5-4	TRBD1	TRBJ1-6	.	TGTGCCAGCAGCGCGGTGACAGGGGGTATCTATAATTCACCCCTCCACTTT	CASSAVTGGIYNSPLHF
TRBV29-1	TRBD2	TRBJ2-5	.	TGCAGCGTTGAACTCGCGGGGGGAGGAGAGACCCAGTACTTC	CSVELAGGGETQYF
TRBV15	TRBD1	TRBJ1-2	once	TGTGCCACCAGCAGACCCCCCGGACAGGGCAACTATGGCTACACCTTC	CATSRPPGQGNYGYTF
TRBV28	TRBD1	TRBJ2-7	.	TGTGCCAGCAGTTTTAGGACAGGGTCTGTCGAGCAGTACTTC	CASSFRTGSVEQYF
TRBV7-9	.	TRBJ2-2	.	TGTGCCAGCAGCCCCAGGAACACCGGGGAGCTGTTTTTT	CASSPRNTGELFF
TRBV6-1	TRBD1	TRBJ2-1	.	TGTGCCAGCAGTCACAGGGGGCACGATGAGCAGTTCTTC	CASSHRGHDEQFF
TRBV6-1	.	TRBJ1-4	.	TGTGCCAGCGTACAGAGCCTTAATAATGAAAAACTGTTTTTT	CASVQSLNNEKLFF
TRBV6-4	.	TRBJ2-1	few	TGTGCCAGCAGTGACTCGAGTCGGGATTACAATGAGCAGTTCTTC	CASSDSSRDYNEQFF
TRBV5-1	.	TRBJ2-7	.	TGCGCCAGCAGCTCCGACAGATACGAGCAGTACTTC	CASSSDRYEQYF
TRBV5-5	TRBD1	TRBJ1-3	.	TGTGCCAGCAGCAAAACAGGGGGCGCTGGAAACACCATATATTTT	CASSKTGGAGNTIYF
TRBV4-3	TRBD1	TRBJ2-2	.	TGCGCCAGCAGTCGGCAATACAGGGGTACGAACACCGGGGAGCTGTTTTTT	CASSRQYRGTNTGELFF
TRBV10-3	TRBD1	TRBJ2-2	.	TGTGCCATCAGTCCGGACAGGGGGACCGGGGAGCTGTTTTTT	CAISPDRGTGELFF
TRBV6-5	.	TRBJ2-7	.	TGTGCCAGCAGTTCTAGCTCCTACGAGCAGTACTTC	CASSSSSYEQYF
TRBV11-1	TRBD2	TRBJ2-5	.	TGTGCCAGCAGCTCGTGGACTAGCGGGTCCCAAGAGACCCAGTACTTC	CASSSWTSGSQETQYF
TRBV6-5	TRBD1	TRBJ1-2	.	TGTGCCAGCAGTTACCCGGGACAGGGAATCAGTGGCTACACCTTC	CASSYPGQGISGYTF
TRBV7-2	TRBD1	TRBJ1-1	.	TGTGCCAGCATCGACCGGGACAGCTTGAACACTGAAGCTTTCTTT	CASIDRDSLNTEAFF
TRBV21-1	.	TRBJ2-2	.	TGTGCCAGCAGCCCCGGGCTAGCGGGGGGGCAGACCGGGGAGCTGTTTTTT	CASSPGLAGGQTGELFF